This T cell receptor beta chain originates from a study of blood T cell repertoires in COVID-19. Background on the study: Researchers got acute and convalescent COVID-19 samples from the United States, Italy and Spain. PBMCs, B-cell-depleted T cells, or T cells provided the cDNA or gDNA that made up the material.

In the original workflow: Using reference gene primer amplification, nucleated cell counts were estimated. Data came from immunoSEQ multiplex PCR; TCRdb stores just in-frame clones and leaves some out. D and trimming come from the DNA, and the V and J calls and clone size come from that table. The data hold about 260,000 clones, with 87% observed a single time. The CDR3 has 16 amino acids. Germline trimming cut 0 bases from V and 2 bases from J; bases unmatched to any gene: 6. Germline V CDR1 and CDR2: MGHRA, YSYEKL. This sequence joins TRBV4-1 and TRBJ2-7; 8 nucleotides line up with TRBD2. The sequence came from a woman in her 50s with acute or convalescent COVID-19. Sequencing was done on a sample of peripheral blood. CDR3 sequence reads: CASSQDLPLAAYEQYF. The CDR3 DNA follows: TGCGCCAGCAGCCAAGATTTGCCACTAGCGGCCTACGAGCAGTACTTC.